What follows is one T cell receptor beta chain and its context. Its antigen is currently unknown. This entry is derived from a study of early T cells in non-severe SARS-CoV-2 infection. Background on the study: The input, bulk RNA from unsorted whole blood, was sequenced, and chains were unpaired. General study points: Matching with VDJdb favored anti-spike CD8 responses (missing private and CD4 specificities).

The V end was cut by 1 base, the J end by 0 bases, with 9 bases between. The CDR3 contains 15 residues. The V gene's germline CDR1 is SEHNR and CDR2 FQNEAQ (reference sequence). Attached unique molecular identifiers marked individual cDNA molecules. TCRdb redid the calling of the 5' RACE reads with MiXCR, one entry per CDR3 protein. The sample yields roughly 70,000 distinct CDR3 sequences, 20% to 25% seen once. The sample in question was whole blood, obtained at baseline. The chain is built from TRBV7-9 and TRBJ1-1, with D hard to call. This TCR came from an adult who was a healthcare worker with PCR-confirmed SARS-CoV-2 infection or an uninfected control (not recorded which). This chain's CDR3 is CASSLGGEMNTEAFF. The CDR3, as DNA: TGTGCCAGCAGCTTAGGAGGAGAGATGAACACTGAAGCTTTCTTT.